This TCR beta chain was identified during a study of blood T cell repertoires in COVID-19. Germline V gene sequence: CDR1 LGHNA, CDR2 YSLEER. V shed 0 bases and J shed 7 bases, with 10 bases lying between them. The CDR3 runs 14 residues. Clones were read by immunoSEQ multiplex PCR, and TCRdb kept only the in-frame ones, dropping some. The sample contains about 200,000 clones, 80% to 85% of which appear only once. The chain combines TRBV4-3 with TRBJ2-1, with D hard to call. The sequencing input was PBMCs or T cells enriched from blood (not recorded which). The receptor comes from a woman in her thirties who had been exposed to COVID-19. CDR3 bases: TGCGCCAGCAGCCAAGATCCGCTAACTAATGAGCAGTTCTTC. This translates into CASSQDPLTNEQFF.